The present T cell receptor (beta chain) was sequenced within a study of T cells after yellow fever vaccination. Ten or more counts support this clonotype. TCRdb re-called the 5' RACE reads with MiXCR, one entry per CDR3 protein. Of approximately 240,000 distinct CDR3 sequences detected, 3.6% appear once; the ten largest clones hold roughly a fifth. The specimen was PBMCs, collected 15 days after the yellow fever booster vaccination. This TCR was sampled from a man between 18 and 35 years old who received the YFV17D yellow fever vaccine.

In DNA, the CDR3 is TGTGCCAGCAGTTACTCGAGTTGGGGGCTAGGAAACACCATATATTTT. Translating it yields CASSYSSWGLGNTIYF. The J gene is TRBJ1-3, the V gene TRBV6-5; D might be TRBD1 (6 bases). This CDR3 spans 16 amino acids. Deletions cut 0 bases from V and 4 bases from J, with 13 bases between. The germline V gene encodes CDR1 MNHEY and CDR2 SVGAGI.